The 21 T cell receptor beta chains listed next were all sequenced from one sample in a study of blood T cell repertoires in COVID-19. The assay was immunoSEQ multiplex PCR, and TCRdb's table has in-frame clones only and misses some. Altogether some 33,000 clones are present, about 88% being singletons, with the ten largest covering about 2%. Material for sequencing was peripheral blood. The source is a human donor in a cohort sampled during active COVID-19.

The chain combines TRBV7-9 with TRBJ2-1, with 8 bases aligning to TRBD1. CDR1 and CDR2 from the germline V gene are SEHNR and FQNEAQ (reference sequence). Germline trimming cut 5 bases from V and 8 bases from J; bases unmatched to any gene: 11. This CDR3 spans 15 amino acids. The CDR3 nucleotides read TGTGCCAGCAGCATAGGACAGGGAAATGTAGATGAGCAGTTCTTC. Translating it yields CASSIGQGNVDEQFF.

This rearrangement joins TRBV7-9 to TRBJ1-1; unclear D gene. The V and J ends lost 5 bases and 0 bases respectively, with 10 bases between them. The germline V gene has CDR1 SEHNR and CDR2 FQNEAQ (reference sequence). The CDR3 is made up of 14 amino acids. The CDR3 region is CASSPRMMNTEAFF. Here the CDR3 DNA reads TGTGCCAGCAGCCCCAGGATGATGAACACTGAAGCTTTCTTT. Full variable domain (missing parts from reference TRBV7-9 and TRBJ1-1): DTGVSQNPRHKITKRGQNVTFRCDPISEHNRLYWYRQTLGQGPEFLTYFQNEAQLEKSRLLSDRFSAERPKGSFSTLEIQRTEQGDSAMYLCASSPRMMNTEAFFGQGTRLTVV.

In this sample, this clone turned up a few times. The chain combines TRBV5-6 with TRBJ1-6; 11 nucleotides agree with TRBD1. CDR3 length: 17 residues. V gave up 4 bases and J gave up 10 bases; unmatched junction bases: 13. The V gene's germline CDR1 is SGHDT and CDR2 YYEEEE. CDR3 sequence reads: CASSAAGTGGFQSPLHF. CDR3 sequence (DNA): TGTGCCAGCAGCGCGGCCGGGACAGGGGGATTTCAATCACCCCTCCACTTT.

This chain joins TRBV2 and TRBJ2-2, with 7 bases that match TRBD1. The ends lost 6 bases at V and 0 bases at J; junction bases unmatched: 4. Germline CDR1 and CDR2: SNHLY and FYNNEI. The CDR3 loop spans 15 amino acids. CDR3 sequence: CASSSGQSNTGELFF. The CDR3 nucleotides are TGTGCCAGCAGCTCGGGACAGTCGAACACCGGGGAGCTGTTTTTT.

V gene TRBV9 combines with J gene TRBJ2-1, with 8 bases matching TRBD1. The CDR3 contains 15 residues. Germline-derived CDR1 and CDR2 are SGDLS and YYNGEE. Trimming at V came to 4 bases and at J to 1 base, leaving 4 bases not matched to a gene. In DNA, the CDR3 is TGTGCCAGCAGCCTCAGGACAGGGTCCTACAATGAGCAGTTCTTC. Its translation is CASSLRTGSYNEQFF.

The rearrangement uses TRBV6-4 and TRBJ2-2; TRBD1 aligns across 11 bases. The CDR3 contains 16 residues. Per germline, CDR1 MRHNA and CDR2 SNTAGT. V trimming: 5 bases; J trimming: 4 bases; junction bases outside the gene matches: 6. The CDR3 DNA reads TGTGCCAGCAGTCCTGCCGGGACAGGGGGCACCGGGGAGCTGTTTTTT. It yields the protein CASSPAGTGGTGELFF.

The chain combines TRBV6-5 with TRBJ2-7; 13 positions match TRBD2. Unmatched junction bases numbered 4, after V lost 6 bases and J lost 2 bases. The germline V gene has CDR1 MNHEY and CDR2 SVGAGI. The CDR3 covers 15 residues. As DNA, the CDR3 is TGTGCCAGCAGAAAAGGACTAGCGGGGGCCTACGAGCAGTACTTC. Amino acid sequence: CASRKGLAGAYEQYF.

The rearrangement uses TRBV9 and TRBJ2-3; D unclear. This CDR3 is built from 15 residues. V gave up 0 bases and J gave up 5 bases, with 13 bases separating them. CDR1 SGDLS and CDR2 YYNGEE come from the germline V gene. The CDR3 protein is CASSVGDSLVDTQYF. CDR3 DNA sequence: TGTGCCAGCAGCGTAGGCGATAGCTTGGTAGATACGCAGTATTTT.

V gene TRBV4-1 combines with J gene TRBJ1-5, with TRBD1 matching 8 bases. The CDR3 is 18 amino acids. V lost 1 base and J lost 4; bases outside the gene matches: 12. CDR1 is MGHRA, CDR2 YSYEKL, per germline. CDR3 DNA sequence: TGCGCCAGCAGCCAAGTAGAGACCGGGACAGGACGTAATCAGCCCCAGCATTTT. Protein sequence: CASSQVETGTGRNQPQHF.

V usage is TRBV9 and J usage is TRBJ2-7; 9 nucleotides line up with TRBD2. CDR1 is SGDLS, CDR2 YYNGEE, per germline. The CDR3 covers 16 residues. Trimming removed 4 bases from V and 1 base from J; junction bases left unmatched: 9. The CDR3 DNA sequence: TGTGCCAGCAGCAACCCGCTTAGCGGGGGTTCCTACGAGCAGTACTTC. Protein sequence: CASSNPLSGGSYEQYF.

V usage is TRBV7-8 and J usage is TRBJ2-7; D is possibly TRBD2 (6 bases). Per the germline V gene, CDR1 is SGHVS and CDR2 is FQNEAQ. This CDR3 is built from 13 residues. The V end lost 2 bases, the J end lost 7 bases, and 12 bases lay between the germline ends. CDR3 in DNA: TGTGCCAGCAGCTTACACGCGGGGTGGGAGCAGTACTTC. This gives the protein CASSLHAGWEQYF.

J is TRBJ2-3 and V is TRBV3-1 (or the pseudogene TRBV3-2), with TRBD2 matching 7 bases. The CDR3 spans 16 residues. The ends lost 0 bases at V and 1 base at J; junction bases unmatched: 4. CDR1 and CDR2 (germline): LGHDT, YNNKEL (reference sequence). CDR3 region: CASSQDGSGGTDTQYF. The DNA for the CDR3 is TGTGCCAGCAGCCAAGATGGCAGCGGGGGCACAGATACGCAGTATTTT.

The chain links TRBV27 to TRBJ2-3; possibly TRBD2 for D (5 bases). V shed 3 bases and J shed 4 bases, with 11 bases lying between them. The CDR3 runs to 14 residues. Germline V lookup: CDR1 MNHEY, CDR2 SMNVEV (reference sequence). The DNA of the CDR3 is TGTGCCAGCAGTTTTCGAGGGCCCGCAGATACGCAGTATTTT. Protein sequence: CASSFRGPADTQYF.

V usage is TRBV5-1 and J usage is TRBJ2-2; TRBD2 matches at 9 bases. Germline assignment: CDR1 SGHRS and CDR2 YFSETQ. V lost 4 bases and J lost 8; bases outside the gene matches: 6. The CDR3 runs to 14 residues. CDR3 nucleotide sequence: TGCGCCAGCAGCCCGGGGACTAGCCTGGGGGAGCTGTTTTTT. As protein: CASSPGTSLGELFF.

V and J are TRBV9 and TRBJ2-1, with D possibly matching TRBD2 (6 bases). Per the germline V gene, CDR1 is SGDLS and CDR2 is YYNGEE. Trimming cost V 0 bases and J 2 bases, with 9 bases left between them. The CDR3 length is 15 residues. The CDR3 DNA reads TGTGCCAGCAGCGTAGAGGGGACTGCCTACAATGAGCAGTTCTTC. Its translation is CASSVEGTAYNEQFF.

The chain combines TRBV9 with TRBJ2-7; 10 bases map to TRBD2. The germline gives CDR1 SGDLS, CDR2 YYNGEE. Trimming took 4 bases from V and 2 from J; bases not matched to a gene: 3. This CDR3 has 14 residues. CDR3 sequence: CASSPAGGPYEQYF. DNA for the CDR3: TGTGCCAGCAGCCCAGCGGGGGGGCCCTACGAGCAGTACTTC.

V usage is TRBV4-1 and J usage is TRBJ1-3; possible D gene TRBD1, 6 bases. CDR1 is MGHRA and CDR2 is YSYEKL in the germline V gene. V shed 1 base and J shed 2 bases, with 15 bases lying between them. The CDR3 covers 17 residues. CDR3 protein: CASSQAWTARTGNTIYF. As DNA, the CDR3 is TGCGCCAGCAGCCAAGCCTGGACAGCCCGCACTGGAAACACCATATATTTT.

The chain joins TRBV7-2 to TRBJ2-5; no reliable D call. Germline-derived CDR1 and CDR2 are SGHTA and FQGNSA. Trimming stripped 1 base from V and 1 base from J, with 7 bases between. This CDR3 is built from 14 residues. This CDR3 reads CASSLEPTQETQYF. The CDR3 DNA reads as TGTGCCAGCAGCTTAGAGCCTACCCAAGAGACCCAGTACTTC.

V gene TRBV3-1 (or the pseudogene TRBV3-2) combines with J gene TRBJ2-3, with 11 positions matching TRBD2. The length of the CDR3 is 16 residues. The trim removed 1 base at V and 2 bases at J, leaving 2 bases unmatched. CDR1 LGHDT and CDR2 YNNKEL come from the germline V gene (reference sequence). The CDR3 sequence is CASSQASGGTTDTQYF. DNA of the CDR3: TGTGCCAGCAGCCAAGCTAGCGGGGGGACCACAGATACGCAGTATTTT.

The gene calls are TRBV4-2 and TRBJ2-7; 8 nucleotides match TRBD2. V dropped 4 bases and J dropped 5; count of bases not matched to a gene: 7. The CDR3 is 14 amino acids. Germline CDR1 reads LGHNA; CDR2 reads YNFKEQ. CDR3 loop: CASSPGLEVDEQYF. The DNA for the CDR3 is TGTGCCAGCAGCCCGGGACTAGAAGTTGACGAGCAGTACTTC.

The chain carries TRBV27 and TRBJ2-7; 7 bases fit TRBD1. Germline trimming cut 1 base from V and 2 bases from J; bases unmatched to any gene: 2. Germline CDR1 reads MNHEY; CDR2 reads SMNVEV (reference sequence). This CDR3 spans 14 amino acids. This CDR3 is CASSLWQGAYEQYF. Written as DNA, the CDR3 is TGTGCCAGCAGTTTATGGCAGGGGGCCTACGAGCAGTACTTC.